This T cell receptor (beta chain) came from a study of blood T cell repertoires in COVID-19. In the study overall: T cells, B-cell-depleted T cells, or PBMCs supplied cDNA or gDNA.

Recruitment covered about two dozen US areas and drew participants whose ages spanned roughly 18 to 95 years. CDR1 and CDR2 from the germline V gene are SGHRS and YFSETQ. The ends were cut back, 4 bases at V and 0 bases at J, with 9 bases in the middle. CDR3 size: 14 residues. Assay: immunoSEQ multiplex PCR; the TCRdb copy retains only in-frame clones and omits some. This table has 310,000 or so clones, about 88% appearing once. The receptor was derived from a woman in her 40s who had recovered from COVID-19. The specimen sequenced was PBMCs or T cells enriched from blood (not recorded which). This rearrangement joins TRBV5-1 to TRBJ2-3; possibly TRBD1 for D (6 bases). The DNA for the CDR3 is TGCGCCAGCAGCGTCGGACAGAGCACAGATACGCAGTATTTT. As protein: CASSVGQSTDTQYF.